This T cell receptor (beta chain) is drawn from a study of CD8 T cells in ankylosing spondylitis. The V end was cut by 5 bases, the J end by 2 bases, with 8 bases between. The CDR3 loop spans 13 amino acids. Ten or more counts support this clonotype. TCRdb reprocessed the 5' RACE reads via MiXCR and lists one record per CDR3 protein. Of about 240,000 distinct CDR3 sequences in the sample, 8.2% were seen once. The chain uses TRBV12-3 or TRBV12-4 and TRBJ2-3; either TRBD1 or TRBD2 may supply D (5 bases each). The sequence derives from a female donor with ankylosing spondylitis or in good health (not recorded which). Sequencing input: blood, either unsorted or a sorted T cell fraction (not recorded which). As DNA, the CDR3 is TGTGCCAGCAGTCGGGACCTCACAGATACGCAGTATTTT. It specifies CASSRDLTDTQYF.